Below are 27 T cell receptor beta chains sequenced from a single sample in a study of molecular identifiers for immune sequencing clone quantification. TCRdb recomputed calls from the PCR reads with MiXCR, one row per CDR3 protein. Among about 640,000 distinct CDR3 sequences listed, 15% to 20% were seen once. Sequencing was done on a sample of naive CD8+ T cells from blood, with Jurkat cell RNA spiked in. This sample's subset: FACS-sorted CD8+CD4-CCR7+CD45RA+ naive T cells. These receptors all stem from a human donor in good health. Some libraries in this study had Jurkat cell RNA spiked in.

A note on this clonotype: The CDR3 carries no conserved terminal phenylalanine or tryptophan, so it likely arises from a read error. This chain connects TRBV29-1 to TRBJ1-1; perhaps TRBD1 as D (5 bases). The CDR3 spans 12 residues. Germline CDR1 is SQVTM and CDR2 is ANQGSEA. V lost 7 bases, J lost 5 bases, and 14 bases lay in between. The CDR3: CSGSGTYTEAFL. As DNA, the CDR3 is TGCAGCGGAAGTGGGACGTATACTGAAGCTTTCCTT.

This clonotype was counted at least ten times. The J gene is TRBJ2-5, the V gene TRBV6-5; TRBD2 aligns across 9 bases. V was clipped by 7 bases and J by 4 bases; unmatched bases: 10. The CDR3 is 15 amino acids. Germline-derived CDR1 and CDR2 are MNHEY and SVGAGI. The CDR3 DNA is TGTGCCAGCACGAGCGGGGGGTTCCCCGGAGAGACCCAGTACTTC. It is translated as CASTSGGFPGETQYF.

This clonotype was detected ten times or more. This CDR3 is CASSPNPGGMVTEAFF. DNA for the CDR3: TGCGCCAGCAGCCCGAACCCAGGGGGCATGGTCACTGAAGCTTTCTTT. The gene calls are TRBV5-1 and TRBJ1-1, with 8 positions matching TRBD1. In germline, CDR1 is SGHRS, CDR2 YFSETQ. The V gene end was trimmed by 4 bases and the J gene end by 4 bases; junction bases not matched to a gene: 12. This CDR3 region has 16 residues.

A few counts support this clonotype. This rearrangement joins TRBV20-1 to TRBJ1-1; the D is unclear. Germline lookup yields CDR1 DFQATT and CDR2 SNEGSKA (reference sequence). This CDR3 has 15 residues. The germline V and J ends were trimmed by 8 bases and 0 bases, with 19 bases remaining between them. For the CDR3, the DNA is TGCAGTTTCAGGCCGAGTGAGAATATGAACACTGAAGCTTTCTTT. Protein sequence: CSFRPSENMNTEAFF.

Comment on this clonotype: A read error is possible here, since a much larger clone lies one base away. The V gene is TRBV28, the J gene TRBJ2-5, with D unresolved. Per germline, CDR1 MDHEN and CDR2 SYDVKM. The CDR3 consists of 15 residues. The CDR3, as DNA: TGTGTCAGCAGTCCGCCCGACGTGGCCCAAGAGACCCAGTACTTC. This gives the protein CVSSPPDVAQETQYF.

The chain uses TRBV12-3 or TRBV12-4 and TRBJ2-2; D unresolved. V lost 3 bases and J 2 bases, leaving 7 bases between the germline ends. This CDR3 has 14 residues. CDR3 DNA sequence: TGTGCCAGCAGTTTCACCCTAAACACCGGGGAGCTGTTTTTT. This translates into CASSFTLNTGELFF.

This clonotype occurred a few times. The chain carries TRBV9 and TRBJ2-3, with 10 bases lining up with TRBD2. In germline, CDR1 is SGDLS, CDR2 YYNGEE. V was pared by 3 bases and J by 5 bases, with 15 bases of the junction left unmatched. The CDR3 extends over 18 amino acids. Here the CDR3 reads CASSDGMGAGGLGDTQYF. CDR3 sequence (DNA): TGTGCCAGCAGCGACGGCATGGGAGCGGGGGGGCTGGGAGATACGCAGTATTTT.

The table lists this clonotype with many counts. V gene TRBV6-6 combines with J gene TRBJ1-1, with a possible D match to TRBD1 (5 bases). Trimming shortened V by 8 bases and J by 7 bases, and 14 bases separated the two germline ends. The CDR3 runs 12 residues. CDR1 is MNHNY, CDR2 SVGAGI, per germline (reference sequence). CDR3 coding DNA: TGTGCCAGCGAGGGGCAGGGTGATGAAGCTTTCTTT. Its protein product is CASEGQGDEAFF.

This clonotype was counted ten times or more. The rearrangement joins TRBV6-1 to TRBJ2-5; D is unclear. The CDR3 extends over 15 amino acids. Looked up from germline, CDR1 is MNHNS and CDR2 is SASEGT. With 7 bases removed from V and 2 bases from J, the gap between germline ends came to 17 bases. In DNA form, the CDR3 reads TGTGCCAGCATAGAACGCGCCGCCGGGCAAGAGACCCAGTACTTC. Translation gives CASIERAAGQETQYF.

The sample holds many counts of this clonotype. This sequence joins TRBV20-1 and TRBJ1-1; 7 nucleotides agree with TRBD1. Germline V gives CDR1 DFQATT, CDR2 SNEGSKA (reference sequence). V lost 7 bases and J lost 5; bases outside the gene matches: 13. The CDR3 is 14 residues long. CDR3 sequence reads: CSVLTGRDGTEAFF. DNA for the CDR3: TGCAGTGTTCTGACAGGGCGGGACGGAACTGAAGCTTTCTTT.

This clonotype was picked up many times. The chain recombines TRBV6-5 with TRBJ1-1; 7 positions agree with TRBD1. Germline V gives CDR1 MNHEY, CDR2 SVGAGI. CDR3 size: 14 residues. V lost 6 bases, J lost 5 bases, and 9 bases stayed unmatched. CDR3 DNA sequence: TGTGCCAGCAGACTCTCAGGGGGAGGAACTGAAGCTTTCTTT. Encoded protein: CASRLSGGGTEAFF.

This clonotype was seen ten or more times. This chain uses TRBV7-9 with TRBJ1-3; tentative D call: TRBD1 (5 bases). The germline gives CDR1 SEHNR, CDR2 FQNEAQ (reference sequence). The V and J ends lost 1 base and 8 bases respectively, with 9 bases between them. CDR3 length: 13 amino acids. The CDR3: CASSLGGVDTIYF. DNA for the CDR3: TGTGCCAGCAGCTTAGGAGGGGTCGACACCATATATTTT.

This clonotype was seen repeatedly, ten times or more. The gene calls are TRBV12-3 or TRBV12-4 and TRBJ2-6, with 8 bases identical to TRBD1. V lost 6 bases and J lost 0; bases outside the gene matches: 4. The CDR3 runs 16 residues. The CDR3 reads CASRDRVFSGANVLTF. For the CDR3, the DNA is TGTGCCAGCAGGGACAGGGTATTCTCTGGGGCCAACGTCCTGACTTTC.

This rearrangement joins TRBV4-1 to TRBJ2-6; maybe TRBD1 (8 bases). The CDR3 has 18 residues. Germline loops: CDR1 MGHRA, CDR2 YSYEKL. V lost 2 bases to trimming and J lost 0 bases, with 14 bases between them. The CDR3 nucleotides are TGCGCCAGCAGCCAATACAGGGGGGGGTTCTCTGGGGCCAACGTCCTGACTTTC. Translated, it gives CASSQYRGGFSGANVLTF.

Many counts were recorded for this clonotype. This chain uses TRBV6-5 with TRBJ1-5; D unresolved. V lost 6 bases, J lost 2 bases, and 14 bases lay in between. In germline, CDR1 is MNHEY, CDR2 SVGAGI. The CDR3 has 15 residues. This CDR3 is CASSRWGGGNQPQHF. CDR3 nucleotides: TGTGCCAGCAGCCGGTGGGGTGGGGGCAATCAGCCCCAGCATTTT.

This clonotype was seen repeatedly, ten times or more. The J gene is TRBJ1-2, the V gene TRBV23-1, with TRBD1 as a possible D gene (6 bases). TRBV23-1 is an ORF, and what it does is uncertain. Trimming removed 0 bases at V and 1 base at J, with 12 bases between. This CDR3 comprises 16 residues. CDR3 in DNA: TGCGCCAGCAGTCAATCGTGGCAGGGGCTTAACTATGGCTACACCTTC. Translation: CASSQSWQGLNYGYTF.

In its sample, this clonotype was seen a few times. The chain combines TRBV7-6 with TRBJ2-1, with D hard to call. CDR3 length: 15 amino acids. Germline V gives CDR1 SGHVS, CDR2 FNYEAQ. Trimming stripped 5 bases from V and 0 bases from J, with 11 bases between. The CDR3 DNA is TGTGCCAGCAGCCCTACGGCGAGCTCCTACAATGAGCAGTTCTTC. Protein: CASSPTASSYNEQFF. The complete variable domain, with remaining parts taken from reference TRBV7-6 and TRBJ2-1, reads GAGVSQSPRYKVTKRGQDVALRCDPISGHVSLYWYRQALGQGPEFLTYFNYEAQQDKSGLPNDRFSAERPEGSISTLTIQRTEQRDSAMYRCASSPTASSYNEQFFGPGTRLTVL.

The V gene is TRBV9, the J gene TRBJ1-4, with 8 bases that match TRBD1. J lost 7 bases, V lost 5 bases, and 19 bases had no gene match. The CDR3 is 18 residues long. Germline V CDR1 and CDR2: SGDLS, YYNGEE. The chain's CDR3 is CASSPDLTGTGVGEKLFF. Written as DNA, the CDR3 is TGTGCCAGCAGTCCGGACCTGACCGGGACAGGAGTGGGTGAAAAACTGTTTTTT. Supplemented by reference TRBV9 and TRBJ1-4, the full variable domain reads DSGVTQTPKHLITATGQRVTLRCSPRSGDLSVYWYQQSLDQGLQFLIQYYNGEERAKGNILERFSAQQFPDLHSELNLSSLELGDSALYFCASSPDLTGTGVGEKLFFGSGTQLSVL.

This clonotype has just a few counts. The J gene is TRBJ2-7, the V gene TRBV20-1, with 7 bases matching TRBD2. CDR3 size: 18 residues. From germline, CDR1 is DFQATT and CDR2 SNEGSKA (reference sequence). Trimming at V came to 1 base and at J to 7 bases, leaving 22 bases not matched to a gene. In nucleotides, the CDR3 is TGCAGTGCTAGAGGGGGGGGGGAGCGGGACTATTGGGGTCGGGAGCAGTACTTC. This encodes CSARGGGERDYWGREQYF.

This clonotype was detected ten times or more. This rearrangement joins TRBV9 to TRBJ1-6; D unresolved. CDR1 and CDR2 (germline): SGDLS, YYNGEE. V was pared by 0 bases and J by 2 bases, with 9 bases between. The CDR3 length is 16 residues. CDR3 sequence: CASSVAPGTYNSPLHF. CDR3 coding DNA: TGTGCCAGCAGCGTAGCCCCCGGGACCTATAATTCACCCCTCCACTTT.

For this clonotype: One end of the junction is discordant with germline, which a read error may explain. CDR3 amino acids: CASSSPGLSYEQHF. CDR3 sequence (DNA): TGCGCCAGCAGCTCGCCGGGACTAAGCTACGAGCAACACTTC. This chain joins TRBV5-1 and TRBJ2-7, with 7 bases fitting TRBD2. CDR3 length equals 14 residues. Germline loops: CDR1 SGHRS, CDR2 YFSETQ. The whole variable domain, remainder taken from reference TRBV5-1 and TRBJ2-7, is KAGVTQTPRYLIKTRGQQVTLSCSPISGHRSVSWYQQTPGQGLQFLFEYFSETQRNKGNFPGRFSGRQFSNSRSEMNVSTLELGDSALYLCASSSPGLSYEQHFGPGTRLTVT.

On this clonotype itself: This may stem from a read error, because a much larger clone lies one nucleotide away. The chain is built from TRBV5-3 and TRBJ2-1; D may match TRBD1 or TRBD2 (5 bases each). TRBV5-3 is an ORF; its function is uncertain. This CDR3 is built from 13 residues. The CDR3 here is CASSSAGTGEQFF. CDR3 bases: TGTGCCAGCAGCTCGGCAGGGACGGGTGAGCAGTTCTTC.

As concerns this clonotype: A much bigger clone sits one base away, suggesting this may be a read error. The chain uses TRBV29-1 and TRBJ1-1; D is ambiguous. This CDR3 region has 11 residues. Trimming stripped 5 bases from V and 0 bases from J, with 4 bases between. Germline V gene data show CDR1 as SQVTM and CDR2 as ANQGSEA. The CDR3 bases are TGCAGCGTTATTCTGAACACTGAAGCTTTCTTT. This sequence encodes CSVILNTEAFF.

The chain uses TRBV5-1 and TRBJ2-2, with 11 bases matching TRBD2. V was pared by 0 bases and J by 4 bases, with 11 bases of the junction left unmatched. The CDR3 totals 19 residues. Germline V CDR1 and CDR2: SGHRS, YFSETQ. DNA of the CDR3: TGCGCCAGCAGCTTGGCGGTACTAGCGGGAGCTGTTGGCACCGGGGAGCTGTTTTTT. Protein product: CASSLAVLAGAVGTGELFF.

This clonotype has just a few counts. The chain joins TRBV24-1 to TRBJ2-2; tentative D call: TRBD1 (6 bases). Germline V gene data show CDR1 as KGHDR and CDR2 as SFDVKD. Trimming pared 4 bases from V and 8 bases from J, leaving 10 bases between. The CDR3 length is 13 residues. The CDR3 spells CATSENRAGELFF. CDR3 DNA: TGTGCCACCAGTGAGAACAGGGCTGGGGAGCTGTTTTTT.

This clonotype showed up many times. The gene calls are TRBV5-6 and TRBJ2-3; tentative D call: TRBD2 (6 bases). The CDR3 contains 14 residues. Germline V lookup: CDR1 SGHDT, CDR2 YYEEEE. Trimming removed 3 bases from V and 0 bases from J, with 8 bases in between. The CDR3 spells CASSWGDSTDTQYF. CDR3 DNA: TGTGCCAGCAGCTGGGGGGACAGCACAGATACGCAGTATTTT.

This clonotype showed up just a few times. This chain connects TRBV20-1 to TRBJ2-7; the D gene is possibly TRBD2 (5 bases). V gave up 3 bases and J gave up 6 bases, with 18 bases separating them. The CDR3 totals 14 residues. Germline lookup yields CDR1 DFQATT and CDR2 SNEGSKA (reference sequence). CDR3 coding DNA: TGCAGTGCTAGCGACTACCAGTTGAACCGCGAGCAGTACTTC. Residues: CSASDYQLNREQYF.